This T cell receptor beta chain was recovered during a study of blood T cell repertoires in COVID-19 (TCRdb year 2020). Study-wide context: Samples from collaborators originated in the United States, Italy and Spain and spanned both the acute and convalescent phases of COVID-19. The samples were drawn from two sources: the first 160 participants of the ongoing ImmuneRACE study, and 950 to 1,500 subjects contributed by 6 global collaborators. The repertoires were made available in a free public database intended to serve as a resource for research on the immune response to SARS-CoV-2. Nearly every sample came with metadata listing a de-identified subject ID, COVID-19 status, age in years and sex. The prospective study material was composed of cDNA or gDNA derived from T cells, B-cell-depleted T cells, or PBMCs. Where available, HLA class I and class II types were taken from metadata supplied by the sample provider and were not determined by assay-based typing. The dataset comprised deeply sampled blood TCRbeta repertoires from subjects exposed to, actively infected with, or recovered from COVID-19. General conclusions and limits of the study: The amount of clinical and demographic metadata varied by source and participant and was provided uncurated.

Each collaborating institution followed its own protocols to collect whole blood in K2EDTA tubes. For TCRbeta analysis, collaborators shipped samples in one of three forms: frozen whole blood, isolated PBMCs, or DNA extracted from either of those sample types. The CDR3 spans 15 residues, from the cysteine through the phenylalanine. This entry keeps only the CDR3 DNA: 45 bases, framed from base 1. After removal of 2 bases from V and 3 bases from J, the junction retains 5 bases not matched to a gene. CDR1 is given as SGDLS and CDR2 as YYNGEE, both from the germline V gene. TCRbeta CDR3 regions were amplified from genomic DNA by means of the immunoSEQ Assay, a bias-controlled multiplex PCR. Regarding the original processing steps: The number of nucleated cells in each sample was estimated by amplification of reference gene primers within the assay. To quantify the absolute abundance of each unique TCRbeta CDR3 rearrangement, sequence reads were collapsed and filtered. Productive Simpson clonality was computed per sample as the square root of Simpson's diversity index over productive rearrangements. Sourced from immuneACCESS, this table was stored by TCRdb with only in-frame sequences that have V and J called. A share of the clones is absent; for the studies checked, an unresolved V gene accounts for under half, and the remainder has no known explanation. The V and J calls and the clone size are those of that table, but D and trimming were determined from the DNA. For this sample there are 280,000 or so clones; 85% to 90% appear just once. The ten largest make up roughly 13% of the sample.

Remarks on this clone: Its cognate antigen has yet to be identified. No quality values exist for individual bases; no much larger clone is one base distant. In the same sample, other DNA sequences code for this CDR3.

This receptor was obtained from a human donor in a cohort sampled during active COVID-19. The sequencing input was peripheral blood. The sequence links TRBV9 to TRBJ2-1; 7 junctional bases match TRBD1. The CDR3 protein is CASSVVGTDYNEQFF. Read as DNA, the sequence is TGTGCCAGCAGCGTCGTTGGGACAGACTACAATGAGCAGTTCTTC.